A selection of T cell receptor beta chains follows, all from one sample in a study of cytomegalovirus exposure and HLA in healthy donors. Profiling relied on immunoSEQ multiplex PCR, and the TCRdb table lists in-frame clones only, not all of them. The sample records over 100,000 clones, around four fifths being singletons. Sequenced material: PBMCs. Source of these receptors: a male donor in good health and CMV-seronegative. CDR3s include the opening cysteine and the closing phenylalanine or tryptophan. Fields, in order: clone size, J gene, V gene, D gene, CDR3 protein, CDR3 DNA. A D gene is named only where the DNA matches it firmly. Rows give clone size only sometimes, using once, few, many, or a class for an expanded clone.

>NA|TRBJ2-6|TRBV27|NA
CASSPSQTGSGANVLTF
TGTGCCAGCAGTCCCTCTCAGACAGGCTCTGGGGCCAACGTCCTGACTTTC
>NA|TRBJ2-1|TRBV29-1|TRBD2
CSAQGYVAGVVNEQFF
TGCAGCGCCCAAGGGTACGTAGCGGGAGTTGTCAATGAGCAGTTCTTC
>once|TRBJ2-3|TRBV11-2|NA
CASSKIIQGTDTQYF
TGTGCCAGCAGCAAAATTATACAGGGCACAGATACGCAGTATTTT
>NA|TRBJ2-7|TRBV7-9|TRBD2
CASSGYGLAGGPHEQYF
TGTGCCAGCAGCGGATACGGACTAGCGGGAGGGCCCCACGAGCAGTACTTC
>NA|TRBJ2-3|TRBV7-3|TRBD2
CASSPEGTRVDTQYF
TGTGCCAGCAGCCCAGAGGGGACTAGGGTTGATACGCAGTATTTT
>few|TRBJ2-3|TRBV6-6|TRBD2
CASSYTAGVIDTQYF
TGTGCCAGCAGTTACACAGCGGGGGTTATAGATACGCAGTATTTT
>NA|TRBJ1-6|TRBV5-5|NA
CASSSRNYNSPLHF
TGTGCCAGCAGCTCCAGAAACTATAATTCACCCCTCCACTTT
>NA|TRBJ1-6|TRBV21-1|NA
CASSKGGDLSSYNSPLHF
TGTGCCAGCAGCAAGGGGGGGGACTTGAGCTCCTATAATTCACCCCTCCACTTT
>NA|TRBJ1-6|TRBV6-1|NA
CASSEGAGVRSPLHF
TGTGCCAGCAGTGAAGGGGCAGGGGTTCGCTCACCCCTCCACTTT
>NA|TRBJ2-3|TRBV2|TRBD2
CASRPSGRGVDTQYF
TGTGCCAGCAGGCCTAGCGGGAGGGGAGTAGATACGCAGTATTTT
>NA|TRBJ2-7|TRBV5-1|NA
CASSASGNPPSYEQYF
TGCGCCAGCAGCGCGTCCGGGAACCCTCCATCCTACGAGCAGTACTTC
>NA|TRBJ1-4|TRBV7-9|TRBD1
CASSRETGGFLEKLFF
TGTGCCAGCAGCCGGGAGACAGGGGGCTTTTTAGAAAAACTGTTTTTT
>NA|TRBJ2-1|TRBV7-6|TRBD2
CASSTRDYPDGFYNEQFF
TGTGCCAGCAGCACGCGGGACTATCCCGACGGTTTCTACAATGAGCAGTTCTTC
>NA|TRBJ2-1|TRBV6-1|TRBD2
CASSELGAGGPGNEQFF
TGTGCCAGCAGCGAACTGGGAGCGGGAGGGCCGGGAAATGAGCAGTTCTTC
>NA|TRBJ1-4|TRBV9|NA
CASSVEAVRSEKLFF
TGTGCCAGCAGCGTAGAAGCGGTGAGGAGTGAAAAACTGTTTTTT
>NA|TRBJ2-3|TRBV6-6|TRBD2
CASSLSLAGGGDTQYF
TGTGCCAGCAGTTTGTCATTAGCGGGGGGGGGAGATACGCAGTATTTT
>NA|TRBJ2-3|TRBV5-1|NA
CASSLAWGPKSADTQYF
TGCGCCAGCAGCTTGGCGTGGGGGCCCAAGAGCGCAGATACGCAGTATTTT
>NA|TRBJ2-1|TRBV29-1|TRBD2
CSVDGLGEGRNEQFF
TGCAGCGTTGATGGGTTGGGGGAGGGCCGAAATGAGCAGTTCTTC
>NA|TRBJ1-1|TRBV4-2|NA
CASRPEARRANTEAFF
TGTGCCAGCAGGCCGGAAGCCCGCAGGGCAAACACTGAAGCTTTCTTT
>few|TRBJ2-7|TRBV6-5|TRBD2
CASRPGLADTYEQYF
TGTGCCAGCAGACCCGGACTAGCGGACACCTACGAGCAGTACTTC
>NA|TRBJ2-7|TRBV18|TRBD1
CASSPPIRQGADEQYF
TGTGCCAGCTCACCACCGATTAGACAGGGGGCCGACGAGCAGTACTTC
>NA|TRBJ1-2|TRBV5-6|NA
CASSLIRTAYGYTF
TGTGCCAGCAGCTTGATCAGGACAGCCTATGGCTACACCTTC
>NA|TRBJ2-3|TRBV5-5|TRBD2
CASSFGLAGSSPDTQYF
TGTGCCAGCAGCTTTGGTTTAGCGGGATCCTCCCCAGATACGCAGTATTTT
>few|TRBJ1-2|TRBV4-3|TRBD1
CASSFGQGVYGYTF
TGCGCCAGCAGCTTCGGACAGGGAGTCTATGGCTACACCTTC
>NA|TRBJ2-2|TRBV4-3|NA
CASSPARQVSNTGELFF
TGCGCCAGCAGCCCAGCCCGACAGGTGAGTAACACCGGGGAGCTGTTTTTT
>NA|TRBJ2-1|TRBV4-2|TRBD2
CASSQESAGVYGEQFF
TGTGCCAGCAGCCAAGAATCGGCGGGGGTTTATGGTGAGCAGTTCTTC
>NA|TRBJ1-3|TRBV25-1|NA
CASSEYDSGTGNTIYF
TGTGCCAGCAGTGAATATGACTCCGGGACTGGAAACACCATATATTTT
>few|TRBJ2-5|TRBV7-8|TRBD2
CASKNYGGAGETQYF
TGTGCCAGCAAAAACTACGGGGGGGCCGGGGAGACCCAGTACTTC
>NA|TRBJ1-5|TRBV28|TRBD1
CASSLPGTGRLTVFVGQPQHF
TGTGCCAGCAGTTTACCCGGGACAGGGCGCCTCACCGTCTTTGTCGGTCAGCCCCAGCATTTT
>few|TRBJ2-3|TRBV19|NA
CASRSQGISTDTQYF
TGTGCCAGTAGATCCCAGGGGATTAGCACAGATACGCAGTATTTT
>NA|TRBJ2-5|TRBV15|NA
CATSRVTQETQYF
TGTGCCACCAGCAGAGTGACTCAAGAGACCCAGTACTTC
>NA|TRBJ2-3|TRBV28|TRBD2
CASSPGWLAASTDTQYF
TGTGCCAGCAGCCCTGGGTGGCTAGCGGCAAGCACAGATACGCAGTATTTT
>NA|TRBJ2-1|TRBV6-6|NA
CASSYSERQFF
TGTGCCAGCAGTTACAGCGAGCGGCAGTTCTTC
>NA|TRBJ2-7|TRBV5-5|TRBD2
CASSPGTSGTYEQYF
TGTGCCAGCAGCCCGGGGACTAGCGGGACCTACGAGCAGTACTTC
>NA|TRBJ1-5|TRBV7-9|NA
CASSGPSGNQPQHF
TGTGCCAGCAGCGGCCCCAGTGGCAATCAGCCCCAGCATTTT
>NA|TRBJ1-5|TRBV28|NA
CASTLPGVPQHF
TGTGCCAGCACCTTACCGGGTGTGCCCCAGCATTTT
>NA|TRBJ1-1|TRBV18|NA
CASSPTQSGGIPEAFF
TGTGCCAGCTCACCAACTCAATCCGGGGGGATCCCTGAAGCTTTCTTT
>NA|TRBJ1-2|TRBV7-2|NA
CASSPGTVRGYTF
TGTGCCAGCAGTCCCGGGACTGTGAGGGGCTACACCTTC
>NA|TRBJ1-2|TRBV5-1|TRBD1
CASSLEGGQLGYTF
TGCGCCAGCAGCTTGGAGGGGGGACAGCTAGGCTACACCTTC
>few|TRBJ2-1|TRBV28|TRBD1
CASSTGTGGQYNEQFF
TGTGCCAGCAGTACCGGGACAGGGGGTCAGTACAATGAGCAGTTCTTC
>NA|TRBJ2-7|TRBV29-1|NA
CSVDGGGPYERYF
TGCAGCGTTGACGGCGGGGGCCCCTACGAGCGGTACTTC
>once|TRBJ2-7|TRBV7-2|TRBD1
CASSVPGQGAYEQYF
TGTGCCAGCAGCGTACCGGGACAGGGGGCCTACGAGCAGTACTTC
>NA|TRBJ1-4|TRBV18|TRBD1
CASSPLRRGQGVGATNEKLFF
TGTGCCAGCTCACCACTCCGTCGCGGACAGGGAGTGGGGGCAACTAATGAAAAACTGTTTTTT
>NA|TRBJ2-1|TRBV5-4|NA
CASSLERGFNEQFF
TGTGCCAGCAGCTTGGAGAGAGGGTTCAATGAGCAGTTCTTC
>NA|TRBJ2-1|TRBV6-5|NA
CASSYSLEGEQFF
TGTGCCAGCAGTTACTCCCTGGAGGGTGAGCAGTTCTTC
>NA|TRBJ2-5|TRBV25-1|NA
CASSERAAATIETQYF
TGTGCCAGCAGTGAACGTGCAGCGGCTACAATCGAGACCCAGTACTTC
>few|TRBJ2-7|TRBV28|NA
CASLRGYEQYF
TGTGCCAGCCTCCGAGGATACGAGCAGTACTTC
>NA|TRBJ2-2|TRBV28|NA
CASSLRSFRPGELFF
TGTGCCAGCAGTTTGAGGTCGTTTCGCCCCGGGGAGCTGTTTTTT
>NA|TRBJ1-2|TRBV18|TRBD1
CASSPTGQGNRYGYTF
TGTGCCAGCTCACCAACCGGACAGGGAAACCGCTATGGCTACACCTTC
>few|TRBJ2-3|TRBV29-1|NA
CSAGGEFADTQYF
TGCAGCGCAGGCGGGGAATTTGCAGATACGCAGTATTTT
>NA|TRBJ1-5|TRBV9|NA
CASSVGQGIGQPQHF
TGTGCCAGCAGCGTAGGGCAGGGAATTGGTCAGCCCCAGCATTTT
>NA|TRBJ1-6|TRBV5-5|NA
CASSFDVFMTSYNSPLHF
TGTGCCAGCAGCTTCGACGTCTTCATGACATCTTATAATTCACCCCTCCACTTT
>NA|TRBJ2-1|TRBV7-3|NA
CASSLGGVYNEQFF
TGTGCCAGCAGCTTAGGCGGAGTTTACAATGAGCAGTTCTTC
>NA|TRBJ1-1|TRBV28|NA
CASSLGMNTEAFF
TGTGCCAGCAGTTTGGGCATGAACACTGAAGCTTTCTTT
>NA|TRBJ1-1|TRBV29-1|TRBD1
CSAATGGLTEAFF
TGCAGCGCTGCGACAGGGGGCTTAACTGAAGCTTTCTTT